The next 10 T cell receptor beta chains were all read from a single sample in a study of blood T cell repertoires in COVID-19. Using immunoSEQ multiplex PCR, the repertoire was profiled, and TCRdb retains in-frame clones only, with some absent. Of 95,000 to 110,000 clones in the sample, 75% to 95% were seen once. The sequencing sample was made of peripheral blood. Receptors were obtained from a young woman with acute or convalescent COVID-19.

This rearrangement joins TRBV15 to TRBJ2-1, with D perhaps matching TRBD2 (6 bases). This CDR3 has 12 residues. V lost 11 bases and J lost 0, with 8 bases in between. Germline CDR1 is LNHNV and CDR2 is YYDKDF (reference sequence). CDR3 sequence (DNA): TGTGCCGGAGGGAGCTCCTACAATGAGCAGTTCTTC. Translating gives CAGGSSYNEQFF.

The chain uses TRBV7-3 and TRBJ2-1; D ambiguous. Germline V CDR1 and CDR2: SGHTA, FQGTGA. The CDR3 is 12 residues long. V was pared by 3 bases and J by 9 bases, with 9 bases between. In DNA, the CDR3 is TGTGCCAGCAGCTTTGGTAGCAGTGAGCAGTTCTTC. It codes for CASSFGSSEQFF. Full variable domain (outside the CDR3, taken from reference TRBV7-3 and TRBJ2-1): GAGVSQTPSNKVTEKGKYVELRCDPISGHTALYWYRQSLGQGPEFLIYFQGTGAADDSGLPNDRFFAVRPEGSVSTLKIQRTERGDSAVYLCASSFGSSEQFFGPGTRLTVL.

CDR3 loop: CASSDGYNSPLHF. The CDR3 DNA is TGTGCCAGCAGTGACGGGTATAATTCACCCCTCCACTTT. The rearrangement joins TRBV6-1 to TRBJ1-6; D is unresolved. V was cut by 3 bases and J by 4 bases, with 4 bases left in between. Looked up from germline, CDR1 is MNHNS and CDR2 is SASEGT. CDR3 length: 13 residues.

This clone was observed once. This chain links TRBV5-6 with TRBJ1-5; 10 bases are a match to TRBD1. Germline lookup yields CDR1 SGHDT and CDR2 YYEEEE. With 2 bases clipped from V and 2 bases from J, the junction kept 4 bases outside the gene matches. The CDR3 covers 16 residues. CDR3 residues: CASSFTGTGGNQPQHF. In DNA, the CDR3 is TGTGCCAGCAGCTTTACTGGGACAGGGGGCAATCAGCCCCAGCATTTT.

By share, this clone counts as medium-sized. The J gene is TRBJ2-1, the V gene TRBV6-5; D unclear. Trimming cost V 0 bases and J 8 bases, with 8 bases left between them. The CDR3 runs to 13 residues. Germline lookup yields CDR1 MNHEY and CDR2 SVGAGI. CDR3 bases: TGTGCCAGCAGTTACTCCCCCTTCCATGAGCAGTTCTTC. It codes for CASSYSPFHEQFF.

The rearrangement joins TRBV9 to TRBJ1-5; 7 positions match TRBD1. Germline V gives CDR1 SGDLS, CDR2 YYNGEE. The CDR3 length is 14 residues. Trimming took 3 bases from V and 3 from J; bases not matched to a gene: 3. The CDR3 DNA reads TGTGCCAGCAGCGCGACAGGGTCCAATCAGCCCCAGCATTTT. It encodes CASSATGSNQPQHF.

The chain couples TRBV10-3 to TRBJ1-3; D might be TRBD1 (6 bases). The CDR3 is made up of 16 amino acids. With 6 bases removed from V and 7 bases from J, the gap between germline ends came to 22 bases. Germline V lookup: CDR1 ENHRY, CDR2 SYGVKD. Written as DNA, the CDR3 is TGTGCCATCAGCCTAGGACAGCCGAGCTCACGTAACACCATATATTTT. As protein: CAISLGQPSSRNTIYF.

The chain employs TRBV28 and TRBJ1-2; 7 nucleotides match TRBD1. The germline CDR1 and CDR2 sequences are MDHEN and SYDVKM. V gave up 9 bases and J gave up 5 bases; unmatched junction bases: 9. The CDR3 spans 13 residues. This chain's CDR3 is CASSQPGQYGYTF. CDR3 coding DNA: TGTGCCAGTTCCCAGCCGGGACAGTATGGCTACACCTTC.

The J gene is TRBJ1-1, the V gene TRBV13, with D perhaps TRBD1 (6 bases). Germline V gene data show CDR1 as PRHDT and CDR2 as FYEKMQ (reference sequence). This CDR3 region has 16 residues. Trimming left V 5 bases short and J 2 bases short, with 18 bases between. CDR3 region: CASSTITGKDNTEAFF. The CDR3 DNA is TGTGCCAGCAGCACAATAACAGGGAAGGACAACACTGAAGCTTTCTTT.

The genes are TRBV5-6 and TRBJ1-5; D not certain. The CDR3 extends over 13 amino acids. The ends were cut back, 3 bases at V and 7 bases at J, with 11 bases in the middle. Germline assignment: CDR1 SGHDT and CDR2 YYEEEE. The CDR3 coding sequence is TGTGCCAGCAGCTCTACCGGAGCCCAGCCCCAGCATTTT. Residues: CASSSTGAQPQHF.